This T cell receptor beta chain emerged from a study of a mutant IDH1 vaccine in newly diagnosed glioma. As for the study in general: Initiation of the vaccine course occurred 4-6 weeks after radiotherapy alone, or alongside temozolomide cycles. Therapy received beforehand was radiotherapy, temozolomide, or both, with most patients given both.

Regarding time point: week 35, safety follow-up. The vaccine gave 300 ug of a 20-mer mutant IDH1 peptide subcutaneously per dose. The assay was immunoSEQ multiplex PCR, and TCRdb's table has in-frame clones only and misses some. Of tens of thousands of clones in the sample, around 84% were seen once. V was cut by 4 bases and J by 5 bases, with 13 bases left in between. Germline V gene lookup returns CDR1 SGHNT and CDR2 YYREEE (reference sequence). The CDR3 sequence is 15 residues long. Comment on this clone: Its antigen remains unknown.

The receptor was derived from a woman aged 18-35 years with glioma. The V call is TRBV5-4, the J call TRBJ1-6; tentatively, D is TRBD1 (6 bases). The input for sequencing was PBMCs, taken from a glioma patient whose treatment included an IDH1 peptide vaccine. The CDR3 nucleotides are TGTGCCAGCAGCCCACAGGGTGGGGATAATTCACCCCTCCACTTT. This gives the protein CASSPQGGDNSPLHF. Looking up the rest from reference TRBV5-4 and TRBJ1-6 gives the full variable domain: ETGVTQSPTHLIKTRGQQVTLRCSSQSGHNTVSWYQQALGQGPQFIFQYYREEENGRGNFPPRFSGLQFPNYSSELNVNALELDDSALYLCASSPQGGDNSPLHFGNGTRLTVT.